This T cell receptor beta chain was sequenced during a study of blood T cell repertoires in COVID-19. Study in general: COVID-19 samples, acute and convalescent, were from the United States, Italy and Spain. Sample material is recorded as cDNA or gDNA derived from T cells, B-cell-depleted T cells, or PBMCs.

The authors' processing: Estimation of nucleated cell counts was performed using reference gene primer amplification. The assay was immunoSEQ multiplex PCR, and TCRdb's table has in-frame clones only and misses some. V, J and clone size are taken as reported in that table, and D and trimming were inferred from the DNA itself. This table holds tens of thousands of clones, around 79% found once. Trimming pared 5 bases from V and 2 bases from J, leaving 7 bases between. Germline CDR1 is SNHLY and CDR2 is FYNNEI. CDR3 length: 13 amino acids. Specimen: peripheral blood. This sequence was found in a man between 60 and 75 years old with active or convalescent COVID-19. V is TRBV2 and J is TRBJ2-1; D gene uncertain. The CDR3 DNA reads TGTGCCAGCAGTTTTGGGCCCTACAATGAGCAGTTCTTC. Translating gives CASSFGPYNEQFF.